The 15 T cell receptor beta chains reported below all come from one sample, sequenced in a study of shared clonotypes between healthy human individuals. Sequencing used immunoSEQ multiplex PCR; TCRdb keeps in-frame clones, though not all of them. The sample lists a few hundred thousand clones, around three quarters occurring once. The sample was PBMCs. The source of these receptors is a woman aged 40-49 years in good health. Some clones in this sample may be carry-over from other donors' samples.

This chain uses TRBV11-3 with TRBJ1-1, with D tentatively TRBD1 (5 bases). The germline V gene has CDR1 SGHNT and CDR2 YENEEA. CDR3 size: 16 residues. V was cut by 0 bases and J by 4 bases, with 15 bases left in between. In nucleotides, the CDR3 is TGTGCCAGCAGCTTAGAGGGGCCAGATTATAGCACTGAAGCTTTCTTT. This gives the protein CASSLEGPDYSTEAFF.

The rearrangement joins TRBV29-1 to TRBJ2-3; 9 bases match TRBD2. J was trimmed by 0 bases and V by 7 bases; bases with no gene match: 2. Germline loops: CDR1 SQVTM, CDR2 ANQGSEA. The CDR3 is 13 amino acids. The CDR3 DNA follows: TGCAGCGACACTAGCGGGAGCACAGATACGCAGTATTTT. Amino acid sequence: CSDTSGSTDTQYF.

This sequence joins TRBV6-1 and TRBJ1-1; no reliable D call. The germline V and J ends were trimmed by 3 bases and 9 bases, with 14 bases remaining between them. Germline V gives CDR1 MNHNS, CDR2 SASEGT. The length of the CDR3 is 13 residues. This CDR3 is CASSEQVESQAFF. The CDR3 DNA sequence: TGTGCCAGCAGTGAGCAAGTGGAGTCGCAAGCTTTCTTT.

CDR3 protein: CARPQPGQGPMNTEAFF. DNA for the CDR3: TGTGCCCGACCCCAGCCGGGACAGGGCCCCATGAACACTGAAGCTTTCTTT. The J gene is TRBJ1-1, the V gene TRBV12-2; the D call of TRBD1 is as the table states it, not checked on the DNA. TRBV12-2 is flagged as a pseudogene. The CDR3 runs to 17 residues.

The genes are TRBV30 and TRBJ1-5; D remains ambiguous. The germline gives CDR1 GTSNPN, CDR2 SVGIG (reference sequence). The V gene lost 2 bases and the J gene lost 15 bases, with 26 bases spanning the gap. The CDR3 is made up of 15 amino acids. This CDR3 is CAWSRGMGEPTYRHF. CDR3 DNA: TGTGCCTGGAGTAGAGGTATGGGAGAACCCACATACCGGCATTTT. Looking up the rest from reference TRBV30 and TRBJ1-5 gives the full variable domain: SQTIHQWPATLVQPVGSPLSLECTVEGTSNPNLYWYRQAAGRGLQLLFYSVGIGQISSEVPQNLSASRPQDRQFILSSKKLLLSDSGFYLCAWSRGMGEPTYRHFGDGTRLSIL.

This clone turned up a few times. This chain joins TRBV30 and TRBJ1-2; TRBD1 matches at 9 bases. V lost 6 bases to trimming and J lost 2 bases; unmatched junction nucleotides: 4. There are 13 residues in the CDR3. Looked up from germline, CDR1 is GTSNPN and CDR2 is SVGIG (reference sequence). The CDR3 DNA follows: TGTGCCTGTCTCGACAGGGGGAACTATGGCTACACCTTC. It specifies CACLDRGNYGYTF.

The V call is TRBV7-2, the J call TRBJ2-6; no clear D. With 5 bases removed from V and 0 bases from J, the gap between germline ends came to 8 bases. Germline V gene lookup returns CDR1 SGHTA and CDR2 FQGNSA. The CDR3 totals 15 residues. This CDR3 reads CASSPRNSGANVLTF. CDR3 sequence (DNA): TGTGCCAGCAGCCCCCGCAACTCTGGGGCCAACGTCCTGACTTTC.

V usage is TRBV4-3 and J usage is TRBJ1-3; D is possibly TRBD1 (5 bases). V dropped 0 bases and J dropped 0 bases, with 18 bases sitting between them. CDR3 length: 19 residues. Germline CDR1 reads LGHNA; CDR2 reads YSLEER. As DNA, the CDR3 is TGCGCCAGCAGCCAAGACACCCCAAGAGGGGAGGACTCTGGAAACACCATATATTTT. Protein sequence: CASSQDTPRGEDSGNTIYF.

The chain has TRBV5-4 and TRBJ2-7; 7 bases are shared with TRBD1. The CDR3 is made up of 12 amino acids. CDR1 is SGHNT, CDR2 YYREEE, per germline (reference sequence). Trimming removed 5 bases from V and 3 bases from J; junction bases left unmatched: 2. CDR3 sequence: CASSRTGYEQYF. The CDR3 region has the DNA TGTGCCAGCAGTCGGACAGGCTACGAGCAGTACTTC.

J is TRBJ1-3 and V is TRBV5-1; the D is unclear. The CDR3 has 12 amino acids. V lost 2 bases to trimming and J lost 8 bases, with 8 bases between them. CDR1 is SGHRS, CDR2 YFSETQ, per germline. CDR3 DNA sequence: TGCGCCAGCAGCTTAAATTCGGACACCATATATTTT. Encoded protein: CASSLNSDTIYF.

The chain recombines TRBV9 with TRBJ2-7; 15 bases are shared with TRBD2. J lost 6 bases, V lost 4 bases, and 8 bases had no gene match. This CDR3 region has 16 residues. Germline CDR1 and CDR2: SGDLS and YYNGEE. The DNA for the CDR3 is TGTGCCAGCAGCCGGACTAGCGGGAGGGCCGGCGGCGAGCAGTACTTC. Translated, it gives CASSRTSGRAGGEQYF.

The J gene is TRBJ1-6, the V gene TRBV28, with TRBD1 matching 11 bases. The V segment lost 6 bases and the J segment 6 bases; nucleotides outside the gene matches: 10. This CDR3 comprises 17 residues. Germline V gene lookup returns CDR1 MDHEN and CDR2 SYDVKM. Here the CDR3 reads CASSQAQDRGPNSPLHF. The DNA for the CDR3 is TGTGCCAGCAGCCAAGCCCAGGACAGGGGGCCTAATTCACCCCTCCACTTT.

This CDR3 is CARSLELRQTYNSNQPQHF. CDR3 nucleotides: TGTGCCAGAAGCTTGGAGCTTCGGCAGACATACAATAGCAATCAGCCCCAGCATTTT. This chain uses TRBV5-3 with TRBJ1-5; D gene unclear. TRBV5-3 is classed as an ORF, of uncertain function. Trimming left V 0 bases short and J 0 bases short, with 19 bases between. CDR3 length: 19 residues.

This chain connects TRBV2 to TRBJ2-3; 12 bases map to TRBD2. There are 14 residues in the CDR3. Germline V gives CDR1 SNHLY, CDR2 FYNNEI. Trimming removed 10 bases from V and 4 bases from J; junction bases left unmatched: 6. The CDR3 DNA sequence: TGTGCCACCAAGACTAGCGGGAGTGCAGATACGCAGTATTTT. Its translation: CATKTSGSADTQYF.

The chain combines TRBV5-1 with TRBJ2-6; 8 positions match TRBD2. V shed 7 bases, J shed 0 bases, and the junction held 6 bases outside the gene matches. Germline CDR1 and CDR2: SGHRS and YFSETQ. This CDR3 spans 16 amino acids. As DNA, the CDR3 is TGCGCCAGCCAGCGGGAGTTGGGCTCTGGGGCCAACGTCCTGACTTTC. It is translated as CASQRELGSGANVLTF.